These T cell receptor beta chains were read from a single sample in a study of blood T cells in healthy people across ages. TCRdb ran MiXCR on the 5' RACE reads and lists one entry per CDR3 protein. The table shows around 1,600,000 distinct CDR3 sequences, with under 55% occurring only once. Sequences were obtained from blood. The source is a woman younger than 30 in good health. Both conserved end residues are part of each CDR3. A D gene is named only where the DNA matches it firmly. Expanded clones are given a class, and other clones once, few, many or no size at all.

d_call,j_call,v_call,clone_size,cdr3_nt,cdr3_aa
NA,TRBJ2-1,TRBV7-2,few,TGTGCCAGCAGCCCTTTTCACAAACTGAGCTCCTACAATGAGCAGTTCTTC,CASSPFHKLSSYNEQFF
NA,TRBJ1-5,TRBV5-1,NA,TGCGCCAGCAGCTCCGACCCAAGCAATCAGCCCCAGCATTTT,CASSSDPSNQPQHF
TRBD2,TRBJ2-3,TRBV12-3/TRBV12-4,few,TGTGCCAGCAGTGCCGGGACTAGCGGTATTACAGATACGCAGTATTTT,CASSAGTSGITDTQYF
NA,TRBJ1-4,TRBV3-1,NA,TGTGCCAGCAGCCAAGAAGCGACAGGTGAAAAACTGTTTTTT,CASSQEATGEKLFF
NA,TRBJ1-5,TRBV10-3,few,TGTGCCATCTCGGTTTATAGCAATCAGCCCCAGCATTTT,CAISVYSNQPQHF
NA,TRBJ1-4,TRBV7-2,once,TGTGCCAGCAGCTTACCGGGGGCGAGGGAAAAACTGTTTTTT,CASSLPGAREKLFF
TRBD2,TRBJ2-3,TRBV20-1,NA,TGCAGTGCTAGGAGGCCGGGGGGATTCACAGATACGCAGTATTTT,CSARRPGGFTDTQYF
TRBD1,TRBJ1-2,TRBV9,many,TGTGCCAGCAGCCCCCGACAGGGCGCGATCAATGGCTACACCTTC,CASSPRQGAINGYTF
NA,TRBJ2-1,TRBV12-3/TRBV12-4,NA,TGTGCCAGCAGTTTTGGGGGGCCTGAGCAGTTCTTC,CASSFGGPEQFF
NA,TRBJ2-3,TRBV2,few,TGTGCCAGCAGTGCAGGGACGGTCGCACCGGGTACGCAGTATTTT,CASSAGTVAPGTQYF
NA,TRBJ1-2,TRBV5-5,few,TGTGCCAGCAACTTGGACAGCCCGACTTTTGATGGCTACACCTTC,CASNLDSPTFDGYTF